The clone carrying this T cell receptor (beta chain) was observed a few times. Profiling relied on immunoSEQ multiplex PCR, and the TCRdb table lists in-frame clones only, not all of them. Among hundreds of thousands of clones listed, roughly nine tenths were seen once. This record belongs to a study of blood T cell repertoires in COVID-19. Looking at the study overall: Material from acute and convalescent COVID-19 was sourced from the United States, Italy and Spain. Nucleic acid was either cDNA or gDNA, and it came from T cells, B-cell-depleted T cells, or PBMCs.

Germline V gene sequence: CDR1 LNHDA, CDR2 SQIVND (reference sequence). V was pared by 4 bases and J by 0 bases, with 9 bases between. The CDR3 length is 14 residues. The sequence derives from a man aged 60-69 years who had recovered from COVID-19. Input material: peripheral blood. The V and J genes are TRBV19 and TRBJ1-2; perhaps TRBD1 as D (6 bases). CDR3: CASSTGQSNYGYTF. CDR3 DNA: TGTGCCAGTAGTACAGGACAGTCTAACTATGGCTACACCTTC.